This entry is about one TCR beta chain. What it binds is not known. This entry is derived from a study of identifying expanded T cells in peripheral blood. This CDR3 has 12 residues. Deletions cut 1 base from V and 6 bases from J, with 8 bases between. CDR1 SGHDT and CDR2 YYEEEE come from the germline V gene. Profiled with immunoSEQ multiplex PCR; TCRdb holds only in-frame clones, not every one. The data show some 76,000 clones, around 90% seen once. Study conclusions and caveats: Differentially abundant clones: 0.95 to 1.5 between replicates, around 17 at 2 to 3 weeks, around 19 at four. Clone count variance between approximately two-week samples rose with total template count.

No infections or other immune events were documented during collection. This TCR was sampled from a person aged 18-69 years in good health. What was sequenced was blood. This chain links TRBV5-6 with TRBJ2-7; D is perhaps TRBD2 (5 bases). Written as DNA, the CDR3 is TGTGCCAGCAGCTTGTCTGGACTCGAGCAGTACTTC. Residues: CASSLSGLEQYF.